This T cell receptor (beta chain) was sequenced in a study of molecular identifiers for immune sequencing clone quantification. Findings of the study overall: Clones with over 20 RNA copies captured over 98% of effector molecules but under 1% of naive ones.

The CD8+CD4-CCR7+CD45RA+ phenotype defined the sorted naive CD8 T cells. TCRdb redid the calling of the PCR reads with MiXCR, one entry per CDR3 protein. This table holds 40,000 to 45,000 distinct CDR3 sequences, less than 20% found once. The V segment lost 1 base and the J segment 4 bases; nucleotides outside the gene matches: 8. There are 19 residues in the CDR3. Germline V gene data show CDR1 as MNHEY and CDR2 as SMNVEV (reference sequence). This clonotype appeared a few times. Its antigen is still unknown. Material for sequencing was naive CD8+ T cells from blood, with Jurkat cell RNA spiked in. Subset meaning: FACS-sorted CD8+CD4-CCR7+CD45RA+ naive T cells. The chain combines TRBV27 with TRBJ2-2; TRBD2 matches at 14 bases. The sequence derives from a human donor in good health. Some libraries in this study had Jurkat cell RNA spiked in. The CDR3, as DNA: TGTGCCAGCAGTTTATACGGGACTAGCGGGAGTTACGGCACCGGGGAGCTGTTTTTT. Amino acid sequence: CASSLYGTSGSYGTGELFF.